The clone carrying this T cell receptor (beta chain) was detected only a few times. What it binds is unknown. Constant-region reverse primers amplified full-length variable regions, followed by semi-nested Nested Universal Primer A PCR. MiXCR, applied by TCRdb to the 5' RACE reads, yields one record per CDR3 protein. The sample yields over 55,000 distinct CDR3 sequences, more than 25% seen once. Overall study results and limits: The TCR gene usage of tumor memory CD4+ T cells clustered together with blood and lymph node memory CD4+ cells and with lymph node naive CD4+ cells.

Sequencing input: tumor-infiltrating memory CD4+ T cells sorted from the breast tumor. Subset of the sample: memory CD4+ T cells, CD4+CD45RO+CD25-. The TCR originated in a female donor with breast cancer.

For the CDR3, the DNA is TGTGCCAGCAGCGTATCGGACATTTCGAACACCGGGGAGCTGTTTTTT. Translated, it gives CASSVSDISNTGELFF. The chain recombines TRBV9 with TRBJ2-2, with D perhaps matching TRBD1 (5 bases). Germline assignment: CDR1 SGDLS and CDR2 YYNGEE. The CDR3 extends over 16 amino acids. Trimming took off 1 base at V and 0 bases at J, with 10 bases between the two ends.